These 26 T cell receptor beta chains were all obtained from the same sample, sequenced in a study of T-cell memory formation after mild COVID-19. MiXCR, applied by TCRdb to the 5' RACE reads, yields one record per CDR3 protein. In the table there are about 250,000 distinct CDR3 sequences, 15% to 17% of which are singletons. The sample was PBMCs or a T cell subset sorted from them (not recorded which). Receptors originate from an adult woman who had mild COVID-19 (a few samples of this study predate the infection). Cell type and time point are not known.

The V and J genes are TRBV20-1 and TRBJ2-7, with TRBD2 matching over 9 bases. There are 16 residues in the CDR3. From germline, CDR1 is DFQATT and CDR2 SNEGSKA (reference sequence). With V trimmed by 0 bases and J by 2 bases, 8 bases remained unmatched. DNA of the CDR3: TGCAGTGCTAGAGATTTTCTAGCGGGACGGACCTACGAGCAGTACTTC. Translating it yields CSARDFLAGRTYEQYF.

This clonotype came up many times. The genes are TRBV5-1 and TRBJ2-5; no definite D call. The CDR3 is made up of 12 amino acids. From germline, CDR1 is SGHRS and CDR2 YFSETQ. The V gene lost 4 bases and the J gene lost 2 bases, with 6 bases spanning the gap. CDR3 residues: CASSATQETQYF. DNA for the CDR3: TGCGCCAGCAGCGCGACTCAAGAGACCCAGTACTTC.

This clonotype has just a few counts. The chain joins TRBV6-5 to TRBJ1-1; 7 positions agree with TRBD1. Germline CDR1 reads MNHEY; CDR2 reads SVGAGI. V was clipped by 5 bases and J by 5 bases; unmatched bases: 8. The CDR3 covers 14 residues. The CDR3 reads CASSAETGRTEAFF. CDR3 DNA: TGTGCCAGCAGTGCGGAGACAGGGAGGACTGAAGCTTTCTTT.

This clonotype appeared a few times. The V gene is TRBV7-9, the J gene TRBJ2-7; TRBD1 matches 11 bases. Germline CDR1 is SEHNR and CDR2 is FQNEAQ (reference sequence). V gave up 1 base and J gave up 2 bases; unmatched junction bases: 13. The CDR3 is made up of 19 amino acids. The CDR3 loop reads CASSLGLGQGDLKTYEQYF. The CDR3 coding sequence is TGTGCCAGCAGCTTAGGGCTGGGACAGGGGGACCTTAAAACCTACGAGCAGTACTTC.

The CDR3: CASSRLAGGTHEQYF. For the CDR3, the DNA is TGTGCCAGCAGCCGACTAGCGGGAGGTACCCACGAGCAGTACTTC. The chain is built from TRBV3-1 and TRBJ2-7; the match to TRBD2 covers 13 bases. Germline lookup yields CDR1 LGHDT and CDR2 YNNKEL (reference sequence). The CDR3 length is 15 residues. The V segment lost 4 bases and the J segment 5 bases; nucleotides outside the gene matches: 5.

There are a few counts of this clonotype. CDR3 protein: CASRVPAGANVLTF. In DNA, the CDR3 is TGTGCCAGCAGGGTTCCTGCTGGGGCCAACGTCCTGACTTTC. The chain carries TRBV7-9 and TRBJ2-6; no firm D call. Trimming pared 6 bases from V and 2 bases from J, leaving 8 bases between. The CDR3 runs 14 residues. Looked up from germline, CDR1 is SEHNR and CDR2 is FQNEAQ (reference sequence).

DNA of the CDR3: TGCGCCAGCAGCGGGGGGAGAGACATGAACACTGAAGCTTTCTTT. It encodes CASSGGRDMNTEAFF. The rearrangement joins TRBV5-1 to TRBJ1-1, with TRBD1 as a possible D gene (5 bases). Germline CDR1 and CDR2: SGHRS and YFSETQ. Trimming stripped 4 bases from V and 0 bases from J, with 13 bases between. The CDR3 covers 15 residues.

The CDR3 region has the DNA TGTGCCAGCAGCCATGGAGCGGGGGGACCAGTTACGCAGTATTTT. Encoded protein: CASSHGAGGPVTQYF. The rearrangement uses TRBV4-2 and TRBJ2-3; TRBD2 matches 9 bases. The CDR3 is 15 amino acids. V shed 3 bases and J 8 bases; nucleotides not matched to a gene: 9. Germline CDR1 is LGHNA and CDR2 is YNFKEQ.

The V gene is TRBV4-3, the J gene TRBJ1-5; D may be TRBD1 (6 bases). Germline lookup yields CDR1 LGHNA and CDR2 YSLEER. V was cut by 0 bases and J by 4 bases, with 13 bases left in between. This CDR3 is built from 16 residues. In DNA, the CDR3 is TGCGCCAGCAGCCAAGATATCAGGGGAGGGAATCAGCCCCAGCATTTT. The encoded protein is CASSQDIRGGNQPQHF.

J is TRBJ2-1 and V is TRBV12-3 or TRBV12-4; D is unresolved. CDR3 length: 15 amino acids. Trimming cost V 4 bases and J 3 bases, with 13 bases left between them. The CDR3 nucleotides are TGTGCCAGCAGTTCGCGGTCCTTTGGCTACAATGAGCAGTTCTTC. Residues: CASSSRSFGYNEQFF.

This clonotype was counted between two and nine times. CDR3 in DNA: TGTGCCAGCAGTTACTCGAGGCACCAATCGACTAGCGGGAATTCCTACAATGAGCAGTTCTTC. It codes for CASSYSRHQSTSGNSYNEQFF. The chain couples TRBV6-5 to TRBJ2-1; 11 nucleotides match TRBD2. Per germline, CDR1 MNHEY and CDR2 SVGAGI. V lost 0 bases to trimming and J lost 1 base; unmatched junction nucleotides: 14. This CDR3 region has 21 residues.

J is TRBJ1-3 and V is TRBV7-8, with unresolved D. The CDR3 is made up of 15 amino acids. Trimming removed 1 base from V and 1 base from J, with 8 bases in between. In germline, CDR1 is SGHVS, CDR2 FQNEAQ. CDR3 DNA sequence: TGTGCCAGCAGCTTAGTGCACTCATCTGGAAACACCATATATTTT. Amino acids: CASSLVHSSGNTIYF.

There are a few counts of this clonotype. This chain joins TRBV5-8 and TRBJ2-2; D might be TRBD2 (5 bases). V lost 0 bases, J lost 2 bases, and 11 bases lay in between. From germline, CDR1 is SGHTS and CDR2 YDEGEE. The CDR3 contains 16 residues. The CDR3 sequence is CASSLGRITNTGELFF. CDR3 DNA sequence: TGTGCCAGCAGCTTGGGGAGGATTACCAACACCGGGGAGCTGTTTTTT.

This clonotype appeared a few times. V usage is TRBV27 and J usage is TRBJ1-2; D remains unclear. Germline values: CDR1 MNHEY, CDR2 SMNVEV (reference sequence). The germline V and J ends were trimmed by 2 bases and 6 bases, with 10 bases remaining between them. CDR3 length: 13 amino acids. The CDR3 loop reads CASSLNLHNGYTF. The CDR3 DNA follows: TGTGCCAGCAGTTTAAATCTACATAATGGCTACACCTTC.

Many counts were recorded for this clonotype. The chain joins TRBV2 to TRBJ1-5; D remains ambiguous. V was pared by 6 bases and J by 1 base, with 13 bases between. Germline V CDR1 and CDR2: SNHLY, FYNNEI. The CDR3 has 15 residues. This CDR3 is CASRRAVWSNQPQHF. CDR3 DNA sequence: TGTGCCAGCAGGCGGGCAGTATGGAGCAATCAGCCCCAGCATTTT.

This clonotype was seen a few times. This chain connects TRBV29-1 to TRBJ1-2; a possible D gene is TRBD1 (6 bases). This CDR3 has 12 residues. Germline CDR1 and CDR2: SQVTM and ANQGSEA. V dropped 4 bases and J dropped 7 bases, with 13 bases sitting between them. The CDR3 reads CSVGTGSIGYTF. CDR3 bases: TGCAGCGTTGGTACAGGGTCAATTGGCTACACCTTC.

The sample holds a few counts of this clonotype. The rearrangement joins TRBV12-3 or TRBV12-4 to TRBJ1-1; tentatively, D is TRBD1 (6 bases). The V and J ends lost 5 bases and 4 bases respectively, with 11 bases between them. This CDR3 has 13 amino acids. In DNA form, the CDR3 reads TGTGCCAGCAGTGAACAGGGAGTCACTGAAGCTTTCTTT. This translates into CASSEQGVTEAFF.

This clonotype was observed many times. The rearrangement links TRBV30 to TRBJ2-7; a possible D gene is TRBD2 (5 bases). The germline V gene encodes CDR1 GTSNPN and CDR2 SVGIG (reference sequence). Trimming took off 2 bases at V and 3 bases at J, with 14 bases between the two ends. The CDR3 has 14 residues. The CDR3: CAWSFTPRGYEQYF. The DNA for the CDR3 is TGTGCCTGGAGTTTCACTCCCCGGGGCTACGAGCAGTACTTC. Together with reference TRBV30 and TRBJ2-7, the CDR3 gives the full variable domain: SQTIHQWPATLVQPVGSPLSLECTVEGTSNPNLYWYRQAAGRGLQLLFYSVGIGQISSEVPQNLSASRPQDRQFILSSKKLLLSDSGFYLCAWSFTPRGYEQYFGPGTRLTVT.

The CDR3 loop reads CATSGPGAEQYF. Written as DNA, the CDR3 is TGTGCCACCAGCGGCCCCGGGGCCGAGCAGTACTTC. V gene TRBV24-1 combines with J gene TRBJ2-7; D possibly matches TRBD1 or TRBD2 (5 bases each). CDR1 is KGHDR, CDR2 SFDVKD, per germline. V lost 7 bases to trimming and J lost 6 bases, with 12 bases between them. This CDR3 contains 12 residues.

Ten or more counts support this clonotype. The chain joins TRBV6-2 or TRBV6-3 to TRBJ2-6, with 11 bases fitting TRBD1. CDR3 length equals 16 residues. Trimming cost V 5 bases and J 2 bases; bases outside gene matches: 2. CDR1 and CDR2 (germline): MNHEY, SVGEGT. The CDR3 DNA follows: TGTGCCAGCAGTCCGGACAGGGGGCCTGGGGCCAACGTCCTGACTTTC. It translates to CASSPDRGPGANVLTF.

The rearrangement joins TRBV6-2 or TRBV6-3 to TRBJ2-7, with 11 bases identical to TRBD2. The CDR3 is 16 amino acids. Per germline, CDR1 MNHEY and CDR2 SVGEGT. J gave up 4 bases and V 5 bases, and 10 bases lay outside the gene matches. The CDR3 sequence is CASSNPSGTSGYEQYF. In nucleotides, the CDR3 is TGTGCCAGCAGTAACCCTTCAGGGACTAGCGGTTACGAGCAGTACTTC.

This sequence joins TRBV30 and TRBJ2-1; tentative D call: TRBD2 (5 bases). The CDR3 is 15 residues long. With 3 bases removed from V and 2 bases from J, the gap between germline ends came to 14 bases. Per the germline V gene, CDR1 is GTSNPN and CDR2 is SVGIG (reference sequence). The DNA of the CDR3 is TGTGCCTGGAGCGGTGGACTGATTCCCTACAATGAGCAGTTCTTC. Its translation: CAWSGGLIPYNEQFF.

This rearrangement joins TRBV10-3 to TRBJ2-5; D possibly corresponds to TRBD1 (5 bases). Trimming removed 3 bases at V and 3 bases at J, with 14 bases between. Germline CDR1 reads ENHRY; CDR2 reads SYGVKD. The CDR3 has 15 amino acids. DNA of the CDR3: TGTGCCATCAGTGAAACACCCCAGGGCGAAGAGACCCAGTACTTC. This translates into CAISETPQGEETQYF.

This clonotype was seen more than once but under ten times. The J gene is TRBJ2-4, the V gene TRBV6-6; D ambiguous. Germline values: CDR1 MNHNY, CDR2 SVGAGI (reference sequence). V lost 0 bases and J lost 1, with 13 bases in between. CDR3 size: 17 residues. As DNA, the CDR3 is TGTGCCAGCAGTTACTCGACAACCCCTGACGCCAAAAACATTCAGTACTTC. Translated, it gives CASSYSTTPDAKNIQYF.

V usage is TRBV12-3 or TRBV12-4 and J usage is TRBJ2-7; D may correspond to TRBD1 or TRBD2 (5 bases each). V lost 5 bases, J lost 3 bases, and 11 bases lay in between. The CDR3 runs 13 residues. CDR3 in amino acids: CASSIRDGYEQYF. In nucleotides, the CDR3 is TGTGCCAGCAGTATCCGGGACGGCTACGAGCAGTACTTC.

This chain uses TRBV20-1 with TRBJ2-5, with D perhaps TRBD2 (6 bases). The CDR3 has 15 amino acids. CDR1 and CDR2 from the germline V gene are DFQATT and SNEGSKA (reference sequence). V was shortened by 1 base and J by 1 base, with 13 bases between the two germline ends. The CDR3 region is CSARASAGPQETQYF. DNA of the CDR3: TGCAGTGCTAGAGCCAGCGCGGGACCCCAAGAGACCCAGTACTTC.